The clone carrying this T cell receptor beta chain was seen a handful of times. V lost 6 bases and J 2 bases, leaving 14 bases between the germline ends. Germline values: CDR1 WSHSY, CDR2 SAAADI. This CDR3 spans 15 amino acids. TCRdb reprocessed the 5' RACE reads via MiXCR and lists one record per CDR3 protein. The sample has roughly 48,000 distinct CDR3 sequences; 19% are singletons. The data were obtained in a study of chronic HIV infection and antiretroviral therapy. Sequencing was done on a sample of peripheral blood. The sequence derives from an adult who had HIV and had not received antiretroviral therapy, or was an uninfected healthy control (not recorded which). This rearrangement joins TRBV10-2 to TRBJ2-4, with D perhaps matching TRBD1 (6 bases). DNA for the CDR3: TGCGCCAGCAGCAAGACAGGCGAAACCAAAAACATTCAGTACTTC. Translating it yields CASSKTGETKNIQYF.